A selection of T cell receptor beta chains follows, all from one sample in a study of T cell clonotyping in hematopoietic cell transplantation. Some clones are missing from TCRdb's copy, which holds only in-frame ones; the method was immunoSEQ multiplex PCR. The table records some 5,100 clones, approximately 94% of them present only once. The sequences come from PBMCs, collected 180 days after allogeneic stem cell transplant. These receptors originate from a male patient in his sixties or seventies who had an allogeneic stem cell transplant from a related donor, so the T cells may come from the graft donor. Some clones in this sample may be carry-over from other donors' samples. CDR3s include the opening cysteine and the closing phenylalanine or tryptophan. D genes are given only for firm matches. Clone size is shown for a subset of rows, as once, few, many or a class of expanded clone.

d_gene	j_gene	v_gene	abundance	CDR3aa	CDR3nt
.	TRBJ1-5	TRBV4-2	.	CASSQEVGGKDQPQHF	TGTGCCAGCAGCCAAGAGGTCGGGGGCAAAGATCAGCCCCAGCATTTT
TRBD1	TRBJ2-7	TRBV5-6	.	CASSYGTGSSYEQYF	TGTGCCAGCAGCTACGGGACAGGGAGCTCCTACGAGCAGTACTTC
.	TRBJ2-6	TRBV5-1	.	CASSLRQLTSGANVLTF	TGCGCCAGCAGCTTGAGACAGTTAACCTCTGGGGCCAACGTCCTGACTTTC
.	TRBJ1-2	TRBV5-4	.	CASSSLDMFGYTF	TGTGCCAGCAGCTCCCTCGACATGTTTGGCTACACCTTC
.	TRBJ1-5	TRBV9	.	CASSPSGGINQPQHF	TGTGCCAGCAGCCCATCTGGGGGGATCAATCAGCCCCAGCATTTT
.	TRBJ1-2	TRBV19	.	CATKNAGWGNYGYTF	TGTGCCACCAAAAACGCGGGTTGGGGTAACTATGGCTACACCTTC
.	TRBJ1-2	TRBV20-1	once	CSATTGYGYTF	TGCAGTGCTACAACAGGGTATGGCTACACCTTC
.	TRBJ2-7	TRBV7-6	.	CASSPPGSSYEQYF	TGTGCCAGCAGCCCACCCGGGTCATCCTACGAGCAGTACTTC
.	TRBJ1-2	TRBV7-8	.	CASSLEIGDYGYTF	TGTGCCAGCAGCTTAGAGATAGGGGACTATGGCTACACCTTC
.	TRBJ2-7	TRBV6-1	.	CATRDNPYEQYF	TGTGCCACCAGGGACAACCCCTACGAGCAGTACTTC
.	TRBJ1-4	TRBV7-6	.	CASSELTTRDEKLFF	TGTGCCAGCAGCGAATTAACCACGCGGGATGAAAAACTGTTTTTT
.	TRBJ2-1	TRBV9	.	CASSVERSYNEQFF	TGTGCCAGCAGCGTAGAACGCTCCTACAATGAGCAGTTCTTC
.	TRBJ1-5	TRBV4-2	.	CASSPHPEGNQPQHF	TGTGCCAGCAGCCCGCATCCGGAGGGGAATCAGCCCCAGCATTTT
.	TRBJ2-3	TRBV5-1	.	CASSLAEVVGTDTQYF	TGCGCCAGCAGCTTGGCCGAGGTTGTTGGCACAGATACGCAGTATTTT
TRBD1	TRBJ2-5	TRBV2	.	CASIDRVLLETQYF	TGTGCCAGCATAGACAGGGTGCTGTTGGAGACCCAGTACTTC
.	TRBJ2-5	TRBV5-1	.	CASSLGGQQETQYF	TGCGCCAGCAGCTTGGGGGGGCAACAAGAGACCCAGTACTTC
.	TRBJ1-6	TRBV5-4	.	CASSLTGTSFSPPLHF	TGTGCCAGCAGCCTAACCGGGACCTCCTTTTCGCCACCCCTCCACTTT
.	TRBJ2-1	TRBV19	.	CASSQQGSGEQFF	TGTGCCAGTAGCCAACAGGGTTCTGGGGAGCAGTTCTTC
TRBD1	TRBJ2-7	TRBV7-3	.	CASSLNGQGYEQYF	TGTGCCAGCAGCTTGAACGGACAGGGCTACGAGCAGTACTTC
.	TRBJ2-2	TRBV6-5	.	CASSSDLRELFF	TGTGCCAGCAGTTCAGACTTGAGGGAGCTGTTTTTT
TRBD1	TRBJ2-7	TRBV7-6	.	CASSSPGQGFAYEQYF	TGTGCCAGCAGCTCTCCGGGACAGGGGTTTGCCTACGAGCAGTACTTC
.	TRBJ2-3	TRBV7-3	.	CASSSGSDTQYF	TGTGCCAGCAGCTCCGGATCAGATACGCAGTATTTT
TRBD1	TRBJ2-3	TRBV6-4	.	CASSDGTGGTDTQYF	TGTGCCAGCAGTGACGGGACAGGGGGCACAGATACGCAGTATTTT
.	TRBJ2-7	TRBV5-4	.	CASSLADTHYEQYF	TGTGCCAGCAGCTTGGCTGACACCCACTACGAGCAGTACTTC
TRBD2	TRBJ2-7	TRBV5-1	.	CASSLAPSGRALYEQYF	TGCGCCAGCAGCTTGGCCCCTAGCGGGAGGGCCCTCTACGAGCAGTACTTC
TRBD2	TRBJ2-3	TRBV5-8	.	CASSLVLTSDTQYF	TGTGCCAGCAGCTTGGTACTGACTAGCGATACGCAGTATTTT
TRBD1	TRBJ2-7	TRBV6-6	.	CASSYHSGTGYEQYF	TGTGCCAGCAGTTACCACTCCGGGACAGGCTACGAGCAGTACTTC
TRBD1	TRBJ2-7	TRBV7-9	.	CASSRSGGNYEQYF	TGTGCCAGCAGTAGGTCAGGGGGCAACTACGAGCAGTACTTC
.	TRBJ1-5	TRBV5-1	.	CASSTGTSSNQPQHF	TGCGCCAGCAGCACTGGGACCTCTAGCAATCAGCCCCAGCATTTT
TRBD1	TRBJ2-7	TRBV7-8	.	CASSVLQGPSYEQYF	TGTGCCAGCAGCGTACTACAGGGGCCCTCCTACGAGCAGTACTTC
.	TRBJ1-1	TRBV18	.	CASSPGEGVKAEAFF	TGTGCCAGCTCACCAGGGGAGGGGGTTAAGGCTGAAGCTTTCTTT